Sequencing of this TCR beta chain was carried out in a study of OX40 agonist ivuxolimab in advanced cancers. Study-wide context: Three patients got partial responses; one had hepatocellular carcinoma and two had cutaneous melanoma.

V lost 6 bases and J 6 bases, leaving 14 bases between the germline ends. There are 12 residues in the CDR3. Germline V gives CDR1 SQVTM, CDR2 ANQGSEA. Remarks on this clone: Its antigen is unknown.

TCRdb's copy holds only in-frame clones and misses some; the assay was immunoSEQ multiplex PCR. Of around 83,000 clones in the sample, roughly 89% were seen once. Whole-study results and caveats: Researchers report that CD8+ T cells had, on average, more expanded clones than CD4+.

The chain recombines TRBV29-1 with TRBJ1-2; tentative D call: TRBD1 (6 bases). Sequenced here: CD4+ or CD8+ T cells sorted from blood, sampled in a trial of the OX40 agonist ivuxolimab. The clonotype comes from an adult with an advanced solid tumor such as melanoma, head and neck, liver or kidney cancer. The CDR3 DNA is TGCAGCGTGGGGGGGCAGCACGATGGCTACACCTTC. The encoded protein is CSVGGQHDGYTF.